A single sample is the source of the 25 T cell receptor beta chains below, sequenced in a study of blood T cell repertoires in COVID-19. The repertoire was sequenced with immunoSEQ multiplex PCR; TCRdb's copy has only in-frame clones and lacks some. The sample has 200,000 to 250,000 clones; about 87% are singletons. Sequenced input: PBMCs or T cells enriched from blood (not recorded which). These TCRs come from a man aged 18 to 29 with acute COVID-19.

In DNA form, the CDR3 reads TGTGCCAGCAGCTTGGGGGACAGGGGAAATCAGCCCCAGCATTTT. Residues: CASSLGDRGNQPQHF. The chain couples TRBV5-5 to TRBJ1-5, with 10 bases lining up with TRBD1. V lost 0 bases to trimming and J lost 4 bases; unmatched junction nucleotides: 1. Germline V CDR1 and CDR2: SGHKS, YYEKEE (reference sequence). This CDR3 is built from 15 residues.

The sample holds one count of this clone. V gene TRBV4-2 combines with J gene TRBJ2-7; 7 nucleotides agree with TRBD2. This CDR3 region has 15 residues. From germline, CDR1 is LGHNA and CDR2 YNFKEQ. Losses at the gene ends were 0 bases for V and 6 bases for J; bases not matched to a gene: 8. CDR3 nucleotide sequence: TGTGCCAGCAGCCAAGAGGGAGGGGCCCTCGGCGAGCAGTACTTC. The encoded protein is CASSQEGGALGEQYF.

The V gene is TRBV6-5, the J gene TRBJ1-1; 9 positions agree with TRBD1. The trim removed 4 bases at V and 7 bases at J, leaving 4 bases unmatched. The CDR3 covers 13 residues. The germline V gene encodes CDR1 MNHEY and CDR2 SVGAGI. CDR3: CASSFAGQGEAFF. The CDR3 nucleotides read TGTGCCAGCAGTTTCGCGGGACAGGGTGAAGCTTTCTTT.

This clone was observed at least ten times. The rearrangement joins TRBV7-9 to TRBJ2-7; 8 bases map to TRBD2. Germline CDR1 is SEHNR and CDR2 is FQNEAQ (reference sequence). The CDR3 is made up of 15 amino acids. Trimming removed 5 bases from V and 2 bases from J; junction bases left unmatched: 8. The CDR3 sequence: CASSEPGLGTYEQYF. The DNA for the CDR3 is TGTGCCAGCAGCGAACCGGGACTAGGAACCTACGAGCAGTACTTC.

The rearrangement uses TRBV6-5 and TRBJ2-5; D call uncertain. Germline loops: CDR1 MNHEY, CDR2 SVGAGI. V was cut by 2 bases and J by 6 bases, with 13 bases left in between. The CDR3 runs 14 residues. The CDR3 spells CASSYNPGAKTQYF. CDR3 in DNA: TGTGCCAGCAGTTACAACCCGGGTGCGAAGACCCAGTACTTC.

Notes on this clone: This same CDR3 is encoded by further DNA sequences in the sample. V usage is TRBV27 and J usage is TRBJ2-6; tentatively, D is TRBD1 (6 bases). Per the germline V gene, CDR1 is MNHEY and CDR2 is SMNVEV (reference sequence). Trimming left V 6 bases short and J 4 bases short, with 10 bases between. CDR3 size: 14 residues. The CDR3 here is CASSSGTGANVLTF. CDR3 in DNA: TGTGCCAGCAGCTCAGGGACAGGGGCCAACGTCCTGACTTTC.

The chain employs TRBV5-1 and TRBJ2-3; the match to TRBD2 covers 13 bases. With V trimmed by 3 bases and J by 2 bases, 6 bases remained unmatched. The CDR3 is made up of 17 amino acids. The germline V gene has CDR1 SGHRS and CDR2 YFSETQ. The CDR3 DNA reads TGCGCCAGCAGCTACCGCGGGACTAGCGGGGCCACAGATACGCAGTATTTT. Translated: CASSYRGTSGATDTQYF.

This clone has a handful of counts. The genes are TRBV27 and TRBJ1-1; D gene uncertain. This CDR3 comprises 13 residues. Germline V gene sequence: CDR1 MNHEY, CDR2 SMNVEV (reference sequence). Trimming cost V 5 bases and J 7 bases, with 14 bases left between them. CDR3 in amino acids: CASSTFTGSEAFF. CDR3 nucleotides: TGTGCCAGCAGTACCTTTACTGGGAGTGAAGCTTTCTTT.

This clone is a singleton in its sample. The V call is TRBV7-2, the J call TRBJ1-1; D is perhaps TRBD1 (5 bases). V lost 2 bases, J lost 4 bases, and 23 bases lay in between. The CDR3 is 18 residues long. In germline, CDR1 is SGHTA, CDR2 FQGNSA. In nucleotides, the CDR3 is TGTGCCAGCAGCTTATGGGGAGGGGTTCAGGGTTTCGGCACTGAAGCTTTCTTT. Translating gives CASSLWGGVQGFGTEAFF.

The rearrangement links TRBV5-1 to TRBJ1-2; 7 nucleotides match TRBD1. J lost 4 bases, V lost 4 bases, and 7 bases had no gene match. This CDR3 comprises 14 residues. CDR1 is SGHRS, CDR2 YFSETQ, per germline. Here the CDR3 DNA reads TGCGCCAGCAGCCCCGACAGGGACGCCTATGGCTACACCTTC. Translation gives CASSPDRDAYGYTF.

The rearrangement uses TRBV27 and TRBJ2-5; perhaps TRBD1 as D (8 bases). Trimming removed 6 bases at V and 2 bases at J, with 13 bases between. The CDR3 extends over 14 amino acids. Germline V gene data show CDR1 as MNHEY and CDR2 as SMNVEV (reference sequence). The CDR3 region is CASSHRGGQETQYF. The CDR3 region has the DNA TGTGCCAGCAGCCACAGGGGGGGACAAGAGACCCAGTACTTC.

The sample holds a few counts of this clone. This sequence joins TRBV28 and TRBJ2-7; maybe TRBD1 (6 bases). V lost 0 bases and J lost 5, with 11 bases in between. CDR1 MDHEN and CDR2 SYDVKM come from the germline V gene. The CDR3 is 14 residues long. CDR3 region: CASSLWVGGDEQYF. In DNA, the CDR3 is TGTGCCAGCAGTTTATGGGTTGGGGGCGACGAGCAGTACTTC.

V is TRBV11-2 and J is TRBJ2-7; 7 bases are a match to TRBD1. Trimming removed 3 bases from V and 0 bases from J; junction bases left unmatched: 2. CDR3 length: 14 residues. Per germline, CDR1 SGHAT and CDR2 FQNNGV. The CDR3 nucleotides read TGTGCCAGCAGCTTGACAGGGAGCTCCTACGAGCAGTACTTC. It translates to CASSLTGSSYEQYF.

The chain combines TRBV30 with TRBJ2-7; perhaps TRBD1 as D (5 bases). CDR1 is GTSNPN and CDR2 is SVGIG in the germline V gene (reference sequence). The CDR3 totals 12 residues. V was shortened by 5 bases and J by 0 bases, with 8 bases between the two germline ends. In nucleotides, the CDR3 is TGTGCCTGGGCGCAGGGCTCCTACGAGCAGTACTTC. It translates to CAWAQGSYEQYF.

V usage is TRBV18 and J usage is TRBJ1-5; a possible D gene is TRBD1 (6 bases). Trimming cost V 4 bases and J 1 base, with 17 bases left between them. The length of the CDR3 is 17 residues. Germline loops: CDR1 KGHSH, CDR2 LQKENI. The CDR3, as DNA: TGTGCCAGCTCACTATCTCGGACAGCTCTGAGCAATCAGCCCCAGCATTTT. Amino acid sequence: CASSLSRTALSNQPQHF.

This clone occurred a few times. This chain links TRBV4-3 with TRBJ2-2, with D tentatively TRBD2 (6 bases). CDR3 length equals 16 residues. Looked up from germline, CDR1 is LGHNA and CDR2 is YSLEER. Trimming left V 0 bases short and J 4 bases short, with 12 bases between. The CDR3 is CASSQDQDGSTGELFF. The CDR3 DNA reads TGCGCCAGCAGCCAAGATCAGGACGGGAGCACCGGGGAGCTGTTTTTT.

The gene calls are TRBV19 and TRBJ1-1; D unclear. V lost 4 bases and J lost 11, with 14 bases in between. Germline V gives CDR1 LNHDA, CDR2 SQIVND (reference sequence). This CDR3 comprises 12 residues. CDR3 DNA sequence: TGTGCCAGTAGTAGAGGTCCAGACGGGGCTTTCTTT. Protein: CASSRGPDGAFF.

This chain connects TRBV6-6 to TRBJ1-5; D gene unclear. This CDR3 is 13 amino acids long. CDR1 is MNHNY and CDR2 is SVGAGI in the germline V gene (reference sequence). Trimming cost V 10 bases and J 6 bases, with 16 bases left between them. Here the CDR3 reads CANSNRGGQPQHF. CDR3 DNA sequence: TGTGCCAATTCAAATCGGGGTGGTCAGCCCCAGCATTTT.

This clone was seen only once. DNA for the CDR3: TGTGCCAGCAGCTTAGAGGAGGATACGCAGTATTTT. It yields the protein CASSLEEDTQYF. This chain connects TRBV7-2 to TRBJ2-3; D is uncertain. The CDR3 has 12 amino acids. Trimming shortened V by 1 base and J by 6 bases, and 5 bases separated the two germline ends. Germline CDR1 SGHTA, CDR2 FQGNSA.

CDR3 DNA: TGTGCCAGCAGCTTTTCCAGGCAGGGGAACACTGAAGCTTTCTTT. It translates to CASSFSRQGNTEAFF. V is TRBV11-2 and J is TRBJ1-1; D possibly corresponds to TRBD1 (5 bases). The CDR3 length is 15 residues. V was trimmed by 3 bases and J by 1 base, leaving 12 bases between them. Germline CDR1 is SGHAT and CDR2 is FQNNGV.

The rearrangement joins TRBV6-5 to TRBJ1-6; D possibly corresponds to TRBD1 (5 bases). V lost 4 bases and J 8 bases, leaving 12 bases between the germline ends. The CDR3 contains 14 residues. The germline CDR1 and CDR2 sequences are MNHEY and SVGAGI. DNA for the CDR3: TGTGCCAGCAGTTTAGGGATAGGGGATTCACCCCTCCACTTT. Translated: CASSLGIGDSPLHF.

DNA for the CDR3: TGTGCCAGCAGCAAGAGTCCGGGTGCGGGAAACACCATATATTTT. This encodes CASSKSPGAGNTIYF. The chain recombines TRBV7-2 with TRBJ1-3; D gene uncertain. The V gene lost 5 bases and the J gene lost 4 bases, with 15 bases spanning the gap. The germline V gene encodes CDR1 SGHTA and CDR2 FQGNSA. The length of the CDR3 is 15 residues.

The genes are TRBV11-2 and TRBJ1-4; D gene ambiguous. The germline V and J ends were trimmed by 0 bases and 7 bases, with 15 bases remaining between them. The CDR3 is 16 residues long. CDR1 and CDR2 (germline): SGHAT, FQNNGV. The CDR3 DNA reads as TGTGCCAGCAGCTTAGATTATTCCCTGGAGAGTGAAAAACTGTTTTTT. Translating it yields CASSLDYSLESEKLFF. Drawing the rest from reference TRBV11-2 and TRBJ1-4, the complete variable domain is EAGVAQSPRYKIIEKRQSVAFWCNPISGHATLYWYQQILGQGPKLLIQFQNNGVVDDSQLPKDRFSAERLKGVDSTLKIQPAKLEDSAVYLCASSLDYSLESEKLFFGSGTQLSVL.

The V gene is TRBV5-1, the J gene TRBJ1-6; perhaps TRBD1 as D (6 bases). Germline CDR1 is SGHRS and CDR2 is YFSETQ. Trimming shortened V by 2 bases and J by 8 bases, and 11 bases separated the two germline ends. This CDR3 region has 14 residues. The CDR3 is CASSFKDSHSPLHF. In DNA form, the CDR3 reads TGCGCCAGCAGCTTCAAGGACAGTCATTCACCCCTCCACTTT. The variable domain in full, with the rest retrieved from reference TRBV5-1 and TRBJ1-6, is KAGVTQTPRYLIKTRGQQVTLSCSPISGHRSVSWYQQTPGQGLQFLFEYFSETQRNKGNFPGRFSGRQFSNSRSEMNVSTLELGDSALYLCASSFKDSHSPLHFGNGTRLTVT.

The chain has TRBV27 and TRBJ2-1; 12 bases map to TRBD2. The germline gives CDR1 MNHEY, CDR2 SMNVEV (reference sequence). The CDR3 has 15 amino acids. With V trimmed by 3 bases and J by 8 bases, 5 bases remained unmatched. The CDR3 DNA reads as TGTGCCAGCAGTTTGGTCCTAGCGGGAGGGCATGAGCAGTTCTTC. It codes for CASSLVLAGGHEQFF.